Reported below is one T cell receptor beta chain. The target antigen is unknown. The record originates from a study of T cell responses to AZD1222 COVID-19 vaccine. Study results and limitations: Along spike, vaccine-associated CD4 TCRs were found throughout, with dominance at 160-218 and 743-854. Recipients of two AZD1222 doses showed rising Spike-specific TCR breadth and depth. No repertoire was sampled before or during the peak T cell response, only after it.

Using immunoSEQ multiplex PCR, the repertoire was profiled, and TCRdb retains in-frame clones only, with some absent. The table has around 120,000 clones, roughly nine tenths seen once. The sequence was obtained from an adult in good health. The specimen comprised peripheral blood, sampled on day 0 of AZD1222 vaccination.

The CDR3 DNA reads as TGTGCCAGCAGCTTAACTAGCGGGGGCTCAGATACGCAGTATTTT. The encoded protein is CASSLTSGGSDTQYF. V and J are TRBV7-3 and TRBJ2-3; 9 bases match TRBD2. The CDR3 runs to 15 residues. The trim removed 0 bases at V and 4 bases at J, leaving 2 bases unmatched. Germline V gene lookup returns CDR1 SGHTA and CDR2 FQGTGA.